This TCR beta chain appears in the sequencing data of a study of beta chain features in type 1 diabetes. Whole-study findings and limits: TCRB CDR3s were moderately but significantly shorter in Type 1 diabetes patients in all four CD4+ subsets. A possible short-template PCR bias applies equally to patients and controls.

What was sequenced were expressed TCRB transcripts, since all of the isolated RNA had been reverse transcribed. Sequencing was performed with immunoSEQ multiplex PCR; in TCRdb, only in-frame clones are kept and a portion is missing. The table lists about 340,000 clones, about a tenth of them singletons. The CDR3 totals 14 residues. V dropped 5 bases and J dropped 9; count of bases not matched to a gene: 9. CDR1 and CDR2 from the germline V gene are SGHRS and YFSETQ. This clone has a handful of counts. Its specificity is unknown. Sample: central memory CD4+ T cells from blood. The rearrangement joins TRBV5-1 to TRBJ2-1, with 9 bases lining up with TRBD2. The source of this sequence is a young man with type 1 diabetes. The CDR3 bases are TGCGCCAGCAGGGGGACTAGCCCGATTTCTGAGCAGTTCTTC. As protein: CASRGTSPISEQFF.